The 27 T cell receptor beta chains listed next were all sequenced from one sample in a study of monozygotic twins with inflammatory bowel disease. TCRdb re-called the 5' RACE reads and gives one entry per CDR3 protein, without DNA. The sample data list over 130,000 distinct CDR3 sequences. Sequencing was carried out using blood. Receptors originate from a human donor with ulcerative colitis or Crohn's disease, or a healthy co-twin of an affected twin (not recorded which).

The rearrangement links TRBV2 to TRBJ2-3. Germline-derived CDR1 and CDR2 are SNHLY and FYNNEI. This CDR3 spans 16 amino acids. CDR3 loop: CASSEWGPTSTDTQYF.

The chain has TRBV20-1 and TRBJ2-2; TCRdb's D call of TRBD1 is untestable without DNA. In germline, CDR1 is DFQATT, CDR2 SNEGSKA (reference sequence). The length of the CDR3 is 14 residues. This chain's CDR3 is CSAGQGTNTGELFF.

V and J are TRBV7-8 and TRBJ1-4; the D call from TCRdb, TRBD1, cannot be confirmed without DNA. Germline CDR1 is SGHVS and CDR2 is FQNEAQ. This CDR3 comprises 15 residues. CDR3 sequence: CASSSWTGLDEKLFF.

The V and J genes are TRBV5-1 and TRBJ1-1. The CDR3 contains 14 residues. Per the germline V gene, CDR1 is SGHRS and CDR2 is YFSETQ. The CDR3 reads CASSYGEVGTEAFF.

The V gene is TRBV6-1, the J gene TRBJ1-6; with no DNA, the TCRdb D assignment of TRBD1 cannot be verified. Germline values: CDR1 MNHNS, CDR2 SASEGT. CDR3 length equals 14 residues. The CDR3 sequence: CASNRQGNNSPLHF.

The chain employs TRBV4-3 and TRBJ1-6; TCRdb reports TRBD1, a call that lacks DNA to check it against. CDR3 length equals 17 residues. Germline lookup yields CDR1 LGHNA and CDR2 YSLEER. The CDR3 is CASSRNTGYSYNSPLHF.

The CDR3 reads CASSLAPGHGNTEAFF. The chain couples TRBV5-1 to TRBJ1-1; TCRdb reports TRBD1, a call that lacks DNA to check it against. Per germline, CDR1 SGHRS and CDR2 YFSETQ. The CDR3 runs to 16 residues.

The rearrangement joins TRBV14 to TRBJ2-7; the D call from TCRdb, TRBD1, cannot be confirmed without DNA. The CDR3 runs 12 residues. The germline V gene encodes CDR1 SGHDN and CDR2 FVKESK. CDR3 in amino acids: CASSQVRGEQYF. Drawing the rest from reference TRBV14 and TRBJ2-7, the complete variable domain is EAGVTQFPSHSVIEKGQTVTLRCDPISGHDNLYWYRRVMGKEIKFLLHFVKESKQDESGMPNNRFLAERTGGTYSTLKVQPAELEDSGVYFCASSQVRGEQYFGPGTRLTVT.

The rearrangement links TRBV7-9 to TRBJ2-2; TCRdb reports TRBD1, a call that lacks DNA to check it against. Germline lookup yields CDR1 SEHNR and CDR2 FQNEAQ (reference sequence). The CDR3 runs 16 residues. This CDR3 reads CASSFWGRRYTGELFF.

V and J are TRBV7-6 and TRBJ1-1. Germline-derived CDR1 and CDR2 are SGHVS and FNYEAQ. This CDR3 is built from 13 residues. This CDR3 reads CASSFGVRTEAFF.

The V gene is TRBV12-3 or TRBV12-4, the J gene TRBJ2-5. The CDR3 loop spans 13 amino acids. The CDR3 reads CASSQTYQETQYF.

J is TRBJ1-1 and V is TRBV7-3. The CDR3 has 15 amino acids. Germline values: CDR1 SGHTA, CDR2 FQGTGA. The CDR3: CASSSLPRANTEAFF.

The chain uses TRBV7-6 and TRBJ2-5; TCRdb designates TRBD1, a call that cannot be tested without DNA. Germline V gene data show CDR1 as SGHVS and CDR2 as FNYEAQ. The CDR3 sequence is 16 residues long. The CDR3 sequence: CASSLAGQGAGETQYF.

CDR3 sequence: CASSQENQAGFYGYTF. The rearrangement uses TRBV4-3 and TRBJ1-2; no DNA is available, so the TRBD1 call from TCRdb remains unchecked. Germline CDR1 is LGHNA and CDR2 is YSLEER. This CDR3 has 16 amino acids.

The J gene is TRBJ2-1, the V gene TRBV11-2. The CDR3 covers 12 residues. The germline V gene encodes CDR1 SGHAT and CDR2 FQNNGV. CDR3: CASSLADGEQFF.

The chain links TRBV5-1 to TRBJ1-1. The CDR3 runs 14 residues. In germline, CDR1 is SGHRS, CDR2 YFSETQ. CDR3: CASRRVESLAEAFF.

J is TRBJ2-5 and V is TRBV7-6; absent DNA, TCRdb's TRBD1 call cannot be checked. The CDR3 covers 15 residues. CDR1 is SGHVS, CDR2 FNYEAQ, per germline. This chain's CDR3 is CASSLTRQGGETQYF.

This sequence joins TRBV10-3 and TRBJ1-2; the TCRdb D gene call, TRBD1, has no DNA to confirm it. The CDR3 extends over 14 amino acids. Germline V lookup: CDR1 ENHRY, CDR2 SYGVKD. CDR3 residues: CAISDLQGADGYTF.

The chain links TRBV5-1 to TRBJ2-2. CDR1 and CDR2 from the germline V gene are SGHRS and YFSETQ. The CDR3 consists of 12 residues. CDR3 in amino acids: CASSLKPGELFF.

CDR3 loop: CASSLLAGGQYGETQYF. This chain joins TRBV7-6 and TRBJ2-5; the D gene TCRdb calls, TRBD2, cannot be checked with no DNA. There are 17 residues in the CDR3. Germline lookup yields CDR1 SGHVS and CDR2 FNYEAQ.

The chain's CDR3 is CASSPVGGGIYEQYF. The chain employs TRBV6-5 and TRBJ2-7; there is no DNA to check the TCRdb D call of TRBD1. Germline V gene lookup returns CDR1 MNHEY and CDR2 SVGAGI. CDR3 size: 15 residues.

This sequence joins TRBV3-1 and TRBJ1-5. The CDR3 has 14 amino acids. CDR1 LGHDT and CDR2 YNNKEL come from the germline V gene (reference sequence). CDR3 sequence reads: CASSQGVTNQPQHF.

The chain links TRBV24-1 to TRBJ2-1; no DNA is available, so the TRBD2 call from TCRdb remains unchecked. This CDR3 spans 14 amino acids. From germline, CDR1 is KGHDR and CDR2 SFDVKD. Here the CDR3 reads CATSVSRGTNEQFF.

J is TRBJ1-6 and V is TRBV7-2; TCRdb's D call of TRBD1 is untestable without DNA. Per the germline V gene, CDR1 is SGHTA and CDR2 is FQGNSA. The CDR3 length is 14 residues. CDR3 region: CASSLQQVRSPLHF. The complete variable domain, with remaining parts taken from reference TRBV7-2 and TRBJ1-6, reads GAGVSQSPSNKVTEKGKDVELRCDPISGHTALYWYRQSLGQGLEFLIYFQGNSAPDKSGLPSDRFSAERTGGSVSTLTIQRTQQEDSAVYLCASSLQQVRSPLHFGNGTRLTVT.

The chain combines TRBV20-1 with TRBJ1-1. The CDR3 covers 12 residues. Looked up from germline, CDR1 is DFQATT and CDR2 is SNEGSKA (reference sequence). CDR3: CSASQPSAEAFF.

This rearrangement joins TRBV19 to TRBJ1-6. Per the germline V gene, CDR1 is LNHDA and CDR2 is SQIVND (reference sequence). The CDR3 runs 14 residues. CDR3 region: CASSISRNNSPLHF.

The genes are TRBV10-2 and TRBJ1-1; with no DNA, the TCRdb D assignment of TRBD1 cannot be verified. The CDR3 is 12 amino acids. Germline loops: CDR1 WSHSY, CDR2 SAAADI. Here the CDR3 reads CASTQGWSEAFF.